The sequence of this TCR beta chain was determined in a study of T-cell memory formation after mild COVID-19. Overall study results and limits: Contracting CD8+ clones were enriched in EMRA, CD4+ mainly in CM and EM. Clones that got smaller from day 15 to 85 had even CD4/CD8, while clones growing later tipped toward CD4+.

Germline values: CDR1 SNHLY, CDR2 FYNNEI. The CDR3 has 14 residues. The V gene end was trimmed by 7 bases and the J gene end by 5 bases; junction bases not matched to a gene: 4. UMIs and sample barcodes were carried by the TCR alpha and TCR beta cDNA libraries that 5'RACE produced using constant-segment primers. A single record per CDR3 protein comes from TCRdb applying MiXCR to the 5' RACE reads. The sample contains approximately 410,000 distinct CDR3 sequences, less than 25% of which appear only once. A remark on this clonotype: Its cognate antigen is unknown.

The TCR sequence derives from an adult woman who had mild COVID-19 (a few samples of this study predate the infection). Cell type and time point are not known. The rearrangement joins TRBV2 to TRBJ2-5; TRBD2 matches 13 bases. The sample was PBMCs or a T cell subset sorted from them (not recorded which). The CDR3 DNA sequence: TGTGCCAGCATGGGACTAGCGGGAAGGGAGACCCAGTACTTC. It is translated as CASMGLAGRETQYF. The full variable domain, in which reference TRBV2 and TRBJ2-5 provide the parts outside the CDR3, is EPEVTQTPSHQVTQMGQEVILRCVPISNHLYFYWYRQILGQKVEFLVSFYNNEISEKSEIFDDQFSVERPDGSNFTLKIRSTKLEDSAMYFCASMGLAGRETQYFGPGTRLLVL.